Shown below are 15 T cell receptor beta chains from a single sample sequenced in a study of blood T cell repertoires in COVID-19. Profiling relied on immunoSEQ multiplex PCR, and the TCRdb table lists in-frame clones only, not all of them. Here the sample spans tens of thousands of clones, about 85% being singletons. The material sequenced was peripheral blood. The receptors originated from a human donor in a cohort sampled during active COVID-19.

The V and J genes are TRBV6-5 and TRBJ1-2; D uncertain. CDR3 length: 13 amino acids. V was pared by 5 bases and J by 4 bases, with 11 bases between. Germline values: CDR1 MNHEY, CDR2 SVGAGI. The CDR3 loop is CASSIAAGYGYTF. CDR3 in DNA: TGTGCCAGCAGTATAGCGGCGGGCTATGGCTACACCTTC.

This clone is a singleton in its sample. This chain connects TRBV28 to TRBJ1-5, with D perhaps TRBD1 (5 bases). V was pared by 2 bases and J by 4 bases, with 9 bases between. CDR1 is MDHEN, CDR2 SYDVKM, per germline. This CDR3 contains 14 residues. DNA of the CDR3: TGTGCCAGCAGTTTAGACAGACGAAATCAGCCCCAGCATTTT. This encodes CASSLDRRNQPQHF.

J is TRBJ2-7 and V is TRBV7-9; 9 bases are a match to TRBD1. The CDR3 covers 14 residues. Per the germline V gene, CDR1 is SEHNR and CDR2 is FQNEAQ (reference sequence). Trimming took 4 bases from V and 4 from J; bases not matched to a gene: 5. The CDR3 DNA reads TGTGCCAGCAGCTCGGGACAGGGTCCGTACGAGCAGTACTTC. Its protein is CASSSGQGPYEQYF.

The CDR3 protein is CASSEYGGGRGQPQHF. For the CDR3, the DNA is TGTGCCAGCAGTGAATACGGGGGGGGGAGAGGTCAGCCCCAGCATTTT. The chain carries TRBV6-1 and TRBJ1-5, with D possibly being TRBD1 (5 bases). Trimming cost V 2 bases and J 6 bases, with 17 bases left between them. Germline V CDR1 and CDR2: MNHNS, SASEGT. The CDR3 sequence is 16 residues long.

The CDR3 DNA follows: TGTGCCAGCAGCCAAGATCGATCCAGCGGGTACAATGAGCAGTTCTTC. Translation gives CASSQDRSSGYNEQFF. The J gene is TRBJ2-1, the V gene TRBV3-1 (or the pseudogene TRBV3-2), with a possible D match to TRBD2 (6 bases). CDR1 LGHDT and CDR2 YNNKEL come from the germline V gene (reference sequence). The CDR3 has 16 residues. V was shortened by 0 bases and J by 4 bases, with 13 bases between the two germline ends.

This clone was seen just once. This chain uses TRBV6-6 with TRBJ2-4, with 8 nucleotides matching TRBD1. Trimming took 5 bases from V and 1 from J; bases not matched to a gene: 7. CDR1 MNHNY and CDR2 SVGAGI come from the germline V gene (reference sequence). The length of the CDR3 is 16 residues. The CDR3 DNA reads as TGTGCCAGCAGTCCGCGGACAGGGATGGCCAAAAACATTCAGTACTTC. It translates to CASSPRTGMAKNIQYF.

The chain uses TRBV7-9 and TRBJ1-1, with D perhaps matching TRBD1 (6 bases). This CDR3 is built from 14 residues. Trimming removed 6 bases from V and 0 bases from J, with 11 bases in between. CDR1 is SEHNR, CDR2 FQNEAQ, per germline (reference sequence). The DNA of the CDR3 is TGTGCCAGCAGGGCCGAGGGGGTGAACACTGAAGCTTTCTTT. Protein product: CASRAEGVNTEAFF. Full variable domain (remainder filled in from reference TRBV7-9 and TRBJ1-1): DTGVSQNPRHKITKRGQNVTFRCDPISEHNRLYWYRQTLGQGPEFLTYFQNEAQLEKSRLLSDRFSAERPKGSFSTLEIQRTEQGDSAMYLCASRAEGVNTEAFFGQGTRLTVV.

This chain links TRBV19 with TRBJ1-5; D gene unclear. Trimming left V 2 bases short and J 2 bases short, with 10 bases between. Germline V gene data show CDR1 as LNHDA and CDR2 as SQIVND (reference sequence). The CDR3 totals 15 residues. The CDR3 loop reads CASSIQVLGNQPQHF. The CDR3 DNA reads TGTGCCAGTAGTATACAGGTCTTAGGCAATCAGCCCCAGCATTTT.

CDR3 loop: CASSLDWNSVYF. CDR3 DNA sequence: TGTGCCAGCAGCTTAGATTGGAACAGTGTGTACTTC. This chain links TRBV11-2 with TRBJ2-7, with D hard to call. V was pared by 0 bases and J by 12 bases, with 12 bases between. This CDR3 comprises 12 residues. Germline V gene data show CDR1 as SGHAT and CDR2 as FQNNGV.

The chain employs TRBV19 and TRBJ1-5; no definite D call. Trimming left V 0 bases short and J 1 base short, with 7 bases between. Germline assignment: CDR1 LNHDA and CDR2 SQIVND (reference sequence). The CDR3 runs 15 residues. The CDR3 DNA reads TGTGCCAGTAGTATAGATCTCGGGAGCAATCAGCCCCAGCATTTT. Amino acids: CASSIDLGSNQPQHF.

V gene TRBV6-5 combines with J gene TRBJ2-1; 9 bases map to TRBD2. Looked up from germline, CDR1 is MNHEY and CDR2 is SVGAGI. The CDR3 covers 15 residues. Germline trimming cut 5 bases from V and 9 bases from J; bases unmatched to any gene: 11. Here the CDR3 DNA reads TGTGCCAGCAGTCCAACTCGCGGGGGGGCCATTGAGCAGTTCTTC. Translated, it gives CASSPTRGGAIEQFF.

The chain carries TRBV2 and TRBJ2-1; 9 bases align to TRBD1. V dropped 5 bases and J dropped 8; count of bases not matched to a gene: 10. The germline V gene encodes CDR1 SNHLY and CDR2 FYNNEI. The CDR3 length is 15 residues. This CDR3 reads CASSTKGTGRDEQFF. DNA of the CDR3: TGTGCCAGCAGTACCAAGGGGACAGGGCGGGATGAGCAGTTCTTC. Based on the CDR3 plus reference TRBV2 and TRBJ2-1, the full variable domain is EPEVTQTPSHQVTQMGQEVILRCVPISNHLYFYWYRQILGQKVEFLVSFYNNEISEKSEIFDDQFSVERPDGSNFTLKIRSTKLEDSAMYFCASSTKGTGRDEQFFGPGTRLTVL.

The V gene is TRBV18, the J gene TRBJ1-4; the D gene is possibly TRBD1 (6 bases). The germline CDR1 and CDR2 sequences are KGHSH and LQKENI. Deletions cut 6 bases from V and 0 bases from J, with 8 bases between. The CDR3 is 14 residues long. The CDR3 here is CASSRTATNEKLFF. CDR3 DNA sequence: TGTGCCAGCTCCCGGACAGCAACTAATGAAAAACTGTTTTTT.

V gene TRBV7-9 combines with J gene TRBJ2-3; no reliable D call. CDR1 is SEHNR and CDR2 is FQNEAQ in the germline V gene (reference sequence). The CDR3 is 14 residues long. With 7 bases removed from V and 7 bases from J, the gap between germline ends came to 18 bases. This CDR3 reads CASTPAGMTNTQYF. The CDR3 bases are TGTGCCAGCACCCCGGCCGGTATGACAAATACGCAGTATTTT.

The rearrangement uses TRBV5-1 and TRBJ2-1; TRBD2 matches at 13 bases. Germline lookup yields CDR1 SGHRS and CDR2 YFSETQ. This CDR3 has 15 residues. With 1 base clipped from V and 8 bases from J, the junction kept 3 bases outside the gene matches. CDR3 amino acids: CASSLTSGGADEQFF. In nucleotides, the CDR3 is TGCGCCAGCAGCTTGACTAGCGGGGGGGCCGATGAGCAGTTCTTC.